This T cell receptor (beta chain) emerged from a study of T-cell reconstitution after alpha-beta-depleted transplantation in children listed by TCRdb under 2016. About the investigation overall: Using TCR repertoire profiling, the study quantitatively followed how T-cell immune reconstitution unfolded in children after TCRalphabeta/CD19-depleted allogeneic hematopoietic cell transplantation.

Concerning this clonotype: Which antigen it targets is not known. Per-base quality was not reported, and no clone a single base away is much larger than it.

Preparation of the library involved PCR. Sequencing was carried out with an Illumina HiSeq 2500. TCR libraries were prepared with molecular barcoding, using unique molecular identifiers to normalize TCRbeta repertoire quantification. Clones were called with MiXCR by TCRdb after fastp trimmed the public reads at Q25, and only in-frame beta chains were retained. Rows are unified per CDR3 protein, each entry keeping the most common DNA and genes. In this sample the table shows some 350,000 distinct CDR3 sequences, around 10% of which occur a single time. 2% to 2.5% of the sample rests with the top ten. In the germline V gene, CDR1 corresponds to SGHRS and CDR2 to YFSETQ. The cysteine opens and the phenylalanine closes a CDR3 of 20 amino acids. The entry retains the CDR3 DNA only, 60 bases that are in frame from base 1. V trim: 0 bases; J trim: 4 bases; unmatched bases: 19.

The sequence was obtained from a human donor who donated a stem cell graft to a child with acute lymphoblastic leukemia. This specimen consisted of PBMCs from the stem cell graft donor, obtained from the stem cell graft. Here the chain combines TRBV5-1 and TRBJ2-7, with 10 junctional bases fitting TRBD1. The CDR3 region: CASSLEEGLRSGTGVYEQYF. The base sequence is TGCGCCAGCAGCTTGGAAGAGGGGCTAAGATCCGGGACAGGGGTGTACGAGCAGTACTTC.